This TCR beta chain comes out of a study of monozygotic twins with inflammatory bowel disease. The CDR3 loop spans 15 amino acids. The V gene's germline CDR1 is GTSNPN and CDR2 SVGIG (reference sequence). TCRdb re-called the 5' RACE reads and gives one entry per CDR3 protein, without DNA. The repertoire table contains around 410,000 distinct CDR3 sequences. The rearrangement links TRBV30 to TRBJ1-6. The specimen was blood. The receptor's source is a human donor with ulcerative colitis or Crohn's disease, or a healthy co-twin of an affected twin (not recorded which). The CDR3 loop is CAWKPDSSYNSPLHF.